The sequence of this TCR beta chain was determined in a study of Tregs in tolerant kidney transplant recipients. Overall study: Recipients received nonmyeloablative bone marrow transplants from related graft donors, with transient mixed chimerism. Study-level points and caveats: The small number of patients limits these findings pending further validation. Nucleotide sequences could not be compared across some patients' samples due to primer changes.

Here immunoSEQ multiplex PCR was the method, and the copy in TCRdb shows in-frame clones only, minus some. The table includes tens of thousands of clones, roughly 85% detected once. Unstimulated regulatory T cells (CD4+CD25+CD127-), CD4+CD25- non-regulatory cells, CD4 and CD8 cells were FACS-sorted from thawed PBMCs. On this clone itself: Its antigen remains unknown.

V was pared by 0 bases and J by 7 bases, with 8 bases between. Germline V lookup: CDR1 SGHRS, CDR2 YFSETQ. The CDR3 consists of 12 residues. Sequencing used Tregs from blood, obtained before the transplant. This rearrangement joins TRBV5-1 to TRBJ2-7; no reliable D call. The receptor was derived from a human donor who received a combined kidney and bone marrow transplant. DNA of the CDR3: TGCGCCAGCAGCTTGGGGGGTCGTGAGCAGTACTTC. Amino acid sequence: CASSLGGREQYF.